This T cell receptor beta chain was found in a study of blood T cell repertoires in COVID-19 (dated by TCRdb to between 2020 and 2021). As for the study more broadly: Samples covering the acute and convalescent phases of COVID-19 were provided by collaborators in the United States, Italy and Spain. Deeply sampled blood TCRbeta repertoires from subjects exposed to, actively infected with, or recovered from COVID-19 were included in the dataset. Samples came from the ongoing ImmuneRACE study (first 160 participants) plus 1,254 subjects from 6 global collaborators. The repertoires were released in a freely available public database meant as a resource for research on the immune response to SARS-CoV-2. Where available, HLA class I and class II types were taken from metadata supplied by the sample provider and were not determined by assay-based typing. The prospective study material was composed of cDNA or gDNA derived from T cells, B-cell-depleted T cells, or PBMCs. Sample metadata almost always included a de-identified subject ID, COVID-19 status, age in years and sex. Study-wide conclusions, independent of this receptor: The amount of clinical and demographic metadata varied by source and participant and was provided uncurated.

This clone occurred once. Its antigen remains undetermined. Base quality data are lacking; no much larger clone is found one base away. There are 12 amino acids in the CDR3, from cysteine to phenylalanine inclusive. Left in the record is the CDR3 DNA by itself, 36 bases read in frame from the first base. The trim is 7 bases for V and 5 bases for J, with a gap of 11 bases between the germline ends. For CDR1 and CDR2, the germline V gene (reference sequence) lists LNHDA and SQIVND. The collaborating institutions used their own protocols to collect whole blood in K2EDTA tubes. For TCRbeta analysis, collaborator samples were shipped as frozen whole blood, as isolated PBMCs, or as DNA extracted from either sample type. The immunoSEQ Assay, a bias-controlled multiplex PCR, was used to amplify TCRbeta CDR3 regions from genomic DNA. In the source study's methods: The number of nucleated cells in each sample was estimated by amplification of reference gene primers within the assay. To quantify the absolute abundance of each unique TCRbeta CDR3 rearrangement, sequence reads were collapsed and filtered. For each sample, productive Simpson clonality was calculated by taking the square root of Simpson's diversity index across productive rearrangements. The clones in this table, taken by TCRdb from immuneACCESS, are in-frame only. Not every clone is retained; where verified, under half of the shortfall comes from an unresolved V gene, and the cause of the rest is unknown. The D gene and trimming were derived from the DNA, and the V and J assignments and clone size from that table. This sample lists around 250,000 clones; 70% to 90% were detected once. Of the sample, around 3.6% is held by the ten largest clones.

The clonotype was recovered from a man aged 18 to 35 with active or convalescent COVID-19. The chain is assembled from TRBV19 and TRBJ2-5; the D gene is perhaps TRBD2, on 6 matching bases. The sample consisted of peripheral blood. The DNA reads as follows: TGTGCCAGTAACAAGGGGAGGGAGACCCAGTACTTC. It codes for CASNKGRETQYF.